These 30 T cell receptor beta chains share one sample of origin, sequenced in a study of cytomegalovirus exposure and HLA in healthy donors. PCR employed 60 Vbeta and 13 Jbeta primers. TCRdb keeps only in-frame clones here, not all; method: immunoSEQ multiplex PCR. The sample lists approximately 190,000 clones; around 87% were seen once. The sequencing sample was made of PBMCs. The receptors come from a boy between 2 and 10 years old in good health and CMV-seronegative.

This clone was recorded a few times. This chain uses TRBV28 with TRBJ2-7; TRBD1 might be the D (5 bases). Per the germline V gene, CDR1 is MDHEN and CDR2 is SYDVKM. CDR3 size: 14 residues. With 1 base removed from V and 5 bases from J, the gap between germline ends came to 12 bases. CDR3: CASSLLLTVHEQYF. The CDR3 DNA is TGTGCCAGCAGTTTATTATTGACAGTCCACGAGCAGTACTTC.

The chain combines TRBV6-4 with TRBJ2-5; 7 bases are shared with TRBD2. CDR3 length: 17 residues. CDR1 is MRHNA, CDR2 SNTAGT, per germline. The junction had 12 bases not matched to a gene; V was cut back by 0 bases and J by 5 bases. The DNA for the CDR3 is TGTGCCAGCAGTGACTCTAAGCGGGATAGAGAGGGGGAGACCCAGTACTTC. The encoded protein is CASSDSKRDREGETQYF.

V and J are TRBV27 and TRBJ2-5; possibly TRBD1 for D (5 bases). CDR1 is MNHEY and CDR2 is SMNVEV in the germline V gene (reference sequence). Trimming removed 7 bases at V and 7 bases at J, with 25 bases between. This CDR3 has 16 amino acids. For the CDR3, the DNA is TGTGCCAGCACCCCCCAAGGGGCCCCACTACGCGGGACCCAGTACTTC. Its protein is CASTPQGAPLRGTQYF.

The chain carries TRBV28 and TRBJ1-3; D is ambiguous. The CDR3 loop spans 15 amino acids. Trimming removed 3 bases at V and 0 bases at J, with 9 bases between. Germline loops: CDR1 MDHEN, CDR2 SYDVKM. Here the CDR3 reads CASSFGEHSGNTIYF. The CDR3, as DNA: TGTGCCAGCAGTTTCGGGGAGCACTCTGGAAACACCATATATTTT.

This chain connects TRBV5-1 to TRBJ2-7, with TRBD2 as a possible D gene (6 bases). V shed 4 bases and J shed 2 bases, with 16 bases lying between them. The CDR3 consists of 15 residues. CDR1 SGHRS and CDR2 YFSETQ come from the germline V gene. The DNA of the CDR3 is TGCGCCAGCAGCCCCATGCGGGGACGCGCCTACGAGCAGTACTTC. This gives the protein CASSPMRGRAYEQYF.

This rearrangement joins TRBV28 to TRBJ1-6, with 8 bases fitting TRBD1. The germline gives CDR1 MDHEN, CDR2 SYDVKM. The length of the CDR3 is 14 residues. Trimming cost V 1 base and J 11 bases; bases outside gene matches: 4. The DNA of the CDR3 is TGTGCCAGCAGTTTATCAGGGGGCTCTCCACCCCTCCACTTT. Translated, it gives CASSLSGGSPPLHF.

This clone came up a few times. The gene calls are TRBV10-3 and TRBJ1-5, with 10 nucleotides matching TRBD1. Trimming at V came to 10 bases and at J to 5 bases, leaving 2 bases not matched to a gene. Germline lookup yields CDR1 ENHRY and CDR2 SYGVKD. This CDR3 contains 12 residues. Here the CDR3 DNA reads TGTGCCACCGGGACAGGGGATCAGCCCCAGCATTTT. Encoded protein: CATGTGDQPQHF.

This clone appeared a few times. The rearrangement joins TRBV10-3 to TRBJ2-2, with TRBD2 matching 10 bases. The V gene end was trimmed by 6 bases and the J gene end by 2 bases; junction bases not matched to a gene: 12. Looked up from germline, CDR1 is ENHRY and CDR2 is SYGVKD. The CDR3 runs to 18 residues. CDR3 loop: CAISVPVAGGINTGELFF. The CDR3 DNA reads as TGTGCCATCAGCGTACCAGTAGCGGGGGGCATCAACACCGGGGAGCTGTTTTTT.

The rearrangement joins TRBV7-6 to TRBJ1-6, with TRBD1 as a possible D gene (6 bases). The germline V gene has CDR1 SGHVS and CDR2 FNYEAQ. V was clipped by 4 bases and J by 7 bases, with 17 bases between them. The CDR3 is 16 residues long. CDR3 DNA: TGTGCCAGCAGCTCAATGCAGGGGTCTAGGAATTCACCCCTCCACTTT. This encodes CASSSMQGSRNSPLHF.

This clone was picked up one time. The CDR3 protein is CASSLGQGVYGYTF. The CDR3 nucleotides read TGTGCCAGCAGCTTGGGACAGGGAGTCTATGGCTACACCTTC. The V gene is TRBV5-6, the J gene TRBJ1-2, with 7 nucleotides matching TRBD1. With 0 bases clipped from V and 4 bases from J, the junction kept 3 bases outside the gene matches. This CDR3 region has 14 residues. The germline V gene encodes CDR1 SGHDT and CDR2 YYEEEE.

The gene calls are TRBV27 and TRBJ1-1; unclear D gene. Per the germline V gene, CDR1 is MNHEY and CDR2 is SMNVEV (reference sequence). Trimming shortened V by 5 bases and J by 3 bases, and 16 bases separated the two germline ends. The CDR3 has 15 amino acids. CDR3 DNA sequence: TGTGCCAGCAGTCTCTCCCCCTTTCTTTACACTGAAGCTTTCTTT. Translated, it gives CASSLSPFLYTEAFF.

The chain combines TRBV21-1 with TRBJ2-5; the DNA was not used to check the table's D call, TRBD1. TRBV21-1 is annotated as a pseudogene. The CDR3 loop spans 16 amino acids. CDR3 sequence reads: CASSKGVGHLQETQYF. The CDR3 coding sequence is TGTGCCAGCAGCAAAGGGGTCGGACACCTCCAAGAGACCCAGTACTTC.

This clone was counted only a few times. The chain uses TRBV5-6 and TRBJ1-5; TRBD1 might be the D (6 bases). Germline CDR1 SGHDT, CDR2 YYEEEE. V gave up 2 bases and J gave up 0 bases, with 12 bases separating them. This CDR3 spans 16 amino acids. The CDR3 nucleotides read TGTGCCAGCAGCTTCCCCAGGGGAGATAGCAATCAGCCCCAGCATTTT. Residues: CASSFPRGDSNQPQHF.

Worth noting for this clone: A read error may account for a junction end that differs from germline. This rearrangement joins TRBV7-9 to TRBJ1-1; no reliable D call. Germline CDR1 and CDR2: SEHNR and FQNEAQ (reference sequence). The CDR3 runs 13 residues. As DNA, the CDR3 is TGTTCCAGCGTTATTGGAGGGTTTGATCCAGCTTTCTTT. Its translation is CSSVIGGFDPAFF. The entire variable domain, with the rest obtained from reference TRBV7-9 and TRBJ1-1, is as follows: DTGVSQNPRHKITKRGQNVTFRCDPISEHNRLYWYRQTLGQGPEFLTYFQNEAQLEKSRLLSDRFSAERPKGSFSTLEIQRTEQGDSAMYLCSSVIGGFDPAFFGQGTRLTVV.

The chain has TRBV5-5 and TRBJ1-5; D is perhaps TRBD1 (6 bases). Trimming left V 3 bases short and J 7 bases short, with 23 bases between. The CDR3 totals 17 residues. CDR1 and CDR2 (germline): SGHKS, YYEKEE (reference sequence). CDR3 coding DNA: TGTGCCAGCAGCTCGTCCCGGGATAGGACAGCAAGGCAGCCCCAGCATTTT. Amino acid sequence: CASSSSRDRTARQPQHF.

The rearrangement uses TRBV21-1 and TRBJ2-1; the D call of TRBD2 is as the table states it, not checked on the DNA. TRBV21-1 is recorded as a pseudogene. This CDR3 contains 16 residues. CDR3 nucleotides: TGTGCCAGCAGCAAAGGGGGAGCGGGAGCGGGCAATGAGCAGTTCTTC. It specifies CASSKGGAGAGNEQFF.

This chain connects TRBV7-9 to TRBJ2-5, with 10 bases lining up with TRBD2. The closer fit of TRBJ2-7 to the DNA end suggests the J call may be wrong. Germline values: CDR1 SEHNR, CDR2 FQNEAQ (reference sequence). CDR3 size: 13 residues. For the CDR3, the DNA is TGTGCCAGCAGCGGGACTAGCGCCTACGAGCAGTACTTC. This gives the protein CASSGTSAYEQYF.

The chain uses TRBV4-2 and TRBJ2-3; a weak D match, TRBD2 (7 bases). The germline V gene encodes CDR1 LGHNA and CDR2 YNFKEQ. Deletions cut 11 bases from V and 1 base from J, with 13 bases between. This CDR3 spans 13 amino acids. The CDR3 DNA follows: TGTGCCGCGGGGGCTAGCGGCACAGATACGCAGTATTTT. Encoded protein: CAAGASGTDTQYF.

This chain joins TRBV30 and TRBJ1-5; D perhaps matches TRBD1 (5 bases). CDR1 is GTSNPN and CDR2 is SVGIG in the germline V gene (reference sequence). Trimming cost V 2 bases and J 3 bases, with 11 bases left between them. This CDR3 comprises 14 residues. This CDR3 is CAWSSQATNQPQHF. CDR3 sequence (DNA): TGTGCCTGGAGTTCACAGGCAACCAATCAGCCCCAGCATTTT.

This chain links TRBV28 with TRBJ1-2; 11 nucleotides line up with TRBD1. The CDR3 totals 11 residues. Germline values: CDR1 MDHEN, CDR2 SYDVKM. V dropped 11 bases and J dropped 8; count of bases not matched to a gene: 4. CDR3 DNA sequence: TGTGCCGGACAGGGGGCAGGCGGCTACACCTTC. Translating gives CAGQGAGGYTF.

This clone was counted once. The CDR3 DNA follows: TGTGCCAGCAGGACACCGAACACTGAAGCTTTCTTT. Translation: CASRTPNTEAFF. The chain is built from TRBV25-1 and TRBJ1-1; unclear D gene. CDR3 size: 12 residues. The germline V gene has CDR1 MGHDK and CDR2 SYGVNS. The germline V and J ends were trimmed by 6 bases and 1 base, with 6 bases remaining between them.

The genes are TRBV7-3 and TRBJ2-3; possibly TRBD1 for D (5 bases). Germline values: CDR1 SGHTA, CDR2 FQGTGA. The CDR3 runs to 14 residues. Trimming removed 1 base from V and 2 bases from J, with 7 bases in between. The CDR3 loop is CASSLKGPTDTQYF. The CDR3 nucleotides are TGTGCCAGCAGCTTAAAGGGGCCCACAGATACGCAGTATTTT.

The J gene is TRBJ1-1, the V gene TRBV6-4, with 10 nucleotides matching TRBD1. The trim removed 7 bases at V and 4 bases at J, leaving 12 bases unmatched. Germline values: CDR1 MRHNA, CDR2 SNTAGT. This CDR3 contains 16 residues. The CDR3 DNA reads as TGTGCCAGCAAGGAATCTCCGGGACAGGGGTCCACTGAAGCTTTCTTT. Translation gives CASKESPGQGSTEAFF.

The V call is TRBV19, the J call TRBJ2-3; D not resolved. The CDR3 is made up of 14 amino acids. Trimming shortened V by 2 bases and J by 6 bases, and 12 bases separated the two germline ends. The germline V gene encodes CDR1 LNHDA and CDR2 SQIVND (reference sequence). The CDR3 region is CASSILLRADTQYF. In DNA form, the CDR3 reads TGTGCCAGTAGTATACTTTTGAGAGCGGATACGCAGTATTTT.

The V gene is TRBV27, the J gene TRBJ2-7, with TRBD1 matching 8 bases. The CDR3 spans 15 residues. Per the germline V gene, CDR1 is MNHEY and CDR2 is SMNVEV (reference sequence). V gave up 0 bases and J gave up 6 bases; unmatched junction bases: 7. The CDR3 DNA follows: TGTGCCAGCAGTTTATCCCGGACAGGGAAAGCCGAGCAGTACTTC. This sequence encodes CASSLSRTGKAEQYF.

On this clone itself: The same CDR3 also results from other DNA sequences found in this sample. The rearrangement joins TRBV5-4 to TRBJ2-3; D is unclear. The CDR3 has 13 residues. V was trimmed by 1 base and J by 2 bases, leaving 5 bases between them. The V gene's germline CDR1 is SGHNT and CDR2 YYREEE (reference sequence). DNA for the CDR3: TGTGCCAGCAGCTTGAGAGCCACAGATACGCAGTATTTT. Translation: CASSLRATDTQYF.

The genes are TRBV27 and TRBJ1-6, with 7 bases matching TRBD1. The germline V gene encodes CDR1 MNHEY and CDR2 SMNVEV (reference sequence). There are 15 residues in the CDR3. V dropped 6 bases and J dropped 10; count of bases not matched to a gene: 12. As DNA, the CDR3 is TGTGCCAGCAGCCCAGGGAATAACAGGGGCTCACCCCTCCACTTT. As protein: CASSPGNNRGSPLHF.

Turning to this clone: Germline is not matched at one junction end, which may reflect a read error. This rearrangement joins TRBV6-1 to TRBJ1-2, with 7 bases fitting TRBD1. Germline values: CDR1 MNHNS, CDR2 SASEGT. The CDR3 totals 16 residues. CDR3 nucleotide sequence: TGTGCCAGCATTGAAGGTAGGGGGCGCGTACATGGAGGCTACACCTTC. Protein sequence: CASIEGRGRVHGGYTF.

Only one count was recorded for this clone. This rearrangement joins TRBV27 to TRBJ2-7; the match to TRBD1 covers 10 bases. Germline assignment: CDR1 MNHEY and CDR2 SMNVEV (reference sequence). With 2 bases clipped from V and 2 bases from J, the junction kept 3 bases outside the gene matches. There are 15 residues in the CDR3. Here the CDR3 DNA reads TGTGCCAGCAGTTTACTCGGACAGGGGGCCTACGAGCAGTACTTC. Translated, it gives CASSLLGQGAYEQYF.

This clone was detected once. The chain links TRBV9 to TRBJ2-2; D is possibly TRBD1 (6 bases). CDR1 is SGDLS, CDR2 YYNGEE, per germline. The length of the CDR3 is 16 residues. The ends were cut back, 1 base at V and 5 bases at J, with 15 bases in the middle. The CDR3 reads CASSVIGQGTTGELFF. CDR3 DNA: TGTGCCAGCAGCGTAATCGGGCAGGGGACAACCGGGGAGCTGTTTTTT.